Presented here are 8 T cell receptor beta chains from one specimen sequenced in a study of HIV-infected patients and healthy controls. Alpha and beta constant-region primers primed reverse transcription of 500 to 550 ng RNA. Alpha and beta chain libraries were made separately by chain-specific third strand synthesis with multiplexing indices. TCRdb re-derived calls from the 5' RACE reads in MiXCR, one entry per CDR3 protein. The sample yields roughly 9,700 distinct CDR3 sequences, less than 9.5% seen once. All unsorted peripheral T cells were captured because whole blood was used without fractionation. Sample: blood. The receptors derive from an adult in good health.

This clonotype was recorded many times. V and J are TRBV29-1 and TRBJ1-1; TRBD1 might be the D (6 bases). Trimming pared 6 bases from V and 7 bases from J, leaving 9 bases between. Germline CDR1 reads SQVTM; CDR2 reads ANQGSEA. The CDR3 has 10 residues. The CDR3 region is CSVRDIEAFF. The CDR3 DNA is TGCAGCGTGAGGGACATTGAAGCTTTCTTT.

This clonotype was recorded once. Since a much larger clone is just one base distant, this may be a read error. The chain uses TRBV29-1 and TRBJ2-3; D unresolved. The V end was cut by 4 bases, the J end by 1 base, with 12 bases between. This CDR3 spans 14 amino acids. Per germline, CDR1 SQVTM and CDR2 ANQGSEA. The CDR3 sequence is CSVVSSGRTDTQYF. In DNA form, the CDR3 reads TGCAGCGTTGTGTCCTCTGGACGCACAGATACGCAGTATTTT.

About this clonotype: A much bigger clone sits one base away, suggesting this may be a read error. The conserved final phenylalanine or tryptophan is absent from the CDR3, which likely points to a read error. The chain links TRBV29-1 to TRBJ1-2; D might be TRBD1 (5 bases). CDR3 length equals 11 residues. V was shortened by 4 bases and J by 4 bases, with 7 bases between the two germline ends. Germline V gene data show CDR1 as SQVTM and CDR2 as ANQGSEA. CDR3: CSVVQGYGYTS. The CDR3, as DNA: TGCAGCGTTGTTCAGGGCTATGGCTACACCTCC.

Relative to its sample, this clonotype is medium-sized (0.01 to 0.1%). This chain uses TRBV20-1 with TRBJ1-5; D ambiguous. V was cut by 1 base and J by 2 bases, with 12 bases left in between. The CDR3 has 15 residues. Germline CDR1 and CDR2: DFQATT and SNEGSKA (reference sequence). The CDR3 loop is CSARGSRVGNQPQHF. DNA for the CDR3: TGCAGTGCTAGAGGCTCCCGGGTTGGCAATCAGCCCCAGCATTTT.

In its sample, this clonotype is medium-sized. This chain joins TRBV5-1 and TRBJ2-7, with D unclear. CDR1 and CDR2 (germline): SGHRS, YFSETQ. The ends were cut back, 0 bases at V and 7 bases at J, with 5 bases in the middle. This CDR3 spans 11 amino acids. CDR3 coding DNA: TGCGCCAGCAGCTTGGGGGGAGAGCAGTACTTC. This gives the protein CASSLGGEQYF. Together with reference TRBV5-1 and TRBJ2-7, the CDR3 gives the full variable domain: KAGVTQTPRYLIKTRGQQVTLSCSPISGHRSVSWYQQTPGQGLQFLFEYFSETQRNKGNFPGRFSGRQFSNSRSEMNVSTLELGDSALYLCASSLGGEQYFGPGTRLTVT.

There are many counts of this clonotype. Given the absence of the conserved phenylalanine or tryptophan at the CDR3 end, a read error is likely. No DNA is shown, since the ends of the CDR3 on it are uncertain; the CDR3 is the one TCRdb lists. The J gene is TRBJ1-2, the V gene TRBV2. The CDR3 is 13 amino acids long, termini counted. Germline V gives CDR1 SNHLY, CDR2 FYNNEI. CDR3 amino acids: CASSERGYEAGRI.

This clonotype was seen many times. The chain couples TRBV30 to TRBJ2-1; D possibly uses TRBD1 or TRBD2 (6 bases each). CDR1 and CDR2 from the germline V gene are GTSNPN and SVGIG (reference sequence). V lost 5 bases and J lost 5, with 13 bases in between. CDR3 length: 13 residues. CDR3 DNA sequence: TGTGCCTGGGGAGGGGGAGCGGACAATGAGCAGTTCTTC. Protein: CAWGGGADNEQFF.

This clonotype has a count of ten or more. The V and J genes are TRBV5-1 and TRBJ1-1; tentatively, D is TRBD1 (6 bases). Germline V gene data show CDR1 as SGHRS and CDR2 as YFSETQ. Trimming left V 4 bases short and J 0 bases short, with 16 bases between. The CDR3 extends over 16 amino acids. CDR3 amino acids: CASSPQGRGMNTEAFF. The CDR3 coding sequence is TGCGCCAGCAGCCCCCAGGGAAGGGGGATGAACACTGAAGCTTTCTTT.